This is a list of T cell receptor beta chains from one sample in a study of T-cell reconstitution after alpha-beta-depleted transplantation in children. A single record per CDR3 protein comes from TCRdb applying MiXCR to the PCR reads. In the table there are about 830,000 distinct CDR3 sequences, less than 20% of which are singletons. Sequences were derived from PBMCs, mostly from graft donor cells, sampled 360 days after TCRalphabeta/CD19-depleted stem cell transplant. The receptors were sampled from a male patient younger than 18 who had a stem cell transplant for acute lymphoblastic leukemia, so the T cells may come from the graft donor. Both conserved end residues are part of each CDR3. A D gene is named only where the DNA matches it firmly. Not every row has a clone size; where given, it reads once, few, many or a size class.

J | size | V | D | CDR3 | DNA
TRBJ2-3 | . | TRBV7-6 | . | CASCEAELSTDTQYF | TGTGCCAGCTGTGAAGCGGAGCTAAGCACAGATACGCAGTATTTT
TRBJ2-1 | . | TRBV5-1 | . | CASFGGQGYNEQFF | TGCGCCAGCTTTGGAGGGCAAGGGTACAATGAGCAGTTCTTC
TRBJ1-5 | few | TRBV7-6 | . | CASSFLPGGNQPQHF | TGTGCCAGCAGCTTTTTACCCGGGGGCAATCAGCCCCAGCATTTT
TRBJ1-5 | many | TRBV5-1 | . | CASSLAGTGNQPQHF | TGTGCCAGCAGCCTAGCGGGGACTGGCAATCAGCCCCAGCATTTT
TRBJ2-5 | . | TRBV29-1 | . | CSVLYLRQQETQYF | TGCAGCGTATTATACCTTAGACAGCAAGAGACCCAGTACTTC
TRBJ2-1 | few | TRBV12-3/TRBV12-4 | . | CASRKLGNEQFF | TGTGCCAGCAGAAAACTAGGCAATGAGCAGTTCTTC
TRBJ2-5 | few | TRBV11-1 | . | CASSLIAGLQETQYF | TGTGCCAGCAGCTTAATCGCGGGGCTACAAGAGACCCAGTACTTC
TRBJ2-3 | few | TRBV20-1 | . | CSARVNTITDTQYF | TGCAGTGCTAGAGTGAACACGATCACAGATACGCAGTATTTT
TRBJ2-1 | many | TRBV7-3 | TRBD2 | CASSLPGLAGGKNEQFF | TGTGCCAGCAGCCTTCCGGGACTAGCGGGAGGTAAAAATGAGCAGTTCTTC
TRBJ2-3 | many | TRBV29-1 | . | CSVESRGRLRTDTQYF | TGCAGCGTTGAAAGCAGGGGGAGGCTTCGCACAGATACGCAGTATTTT
TRBJ2-7 | many | TRBV29-1 | TRBD2 | CSVRLAGDEQYF | TGCAGCGTTAGGCTAGCGGGAGACGAGCAGTACTTC
TRBJ1-5 | . | TRBV12-3/TRBV12-4 | TRBD1 | CASRVQGSNQPQHF | TGTGCCAGCAGGGTACAGGGGAGCAATCAGCCCCAGCATTTT
TRBJ2-1 | many | TRBV7-8 | . | CASSRSRLTGWNEQFF | TGTGCCAGCAGCCGCTCGCGGCTAACAGGGTGGAATGAGCAGTTCTTC
TRBJ2-7 | many | TRBV24-1 | . | CATSESGATYEQYF | TGTGCCACCAGTGAGTCTGGCGCTACCTACGAGCAGTACTTC
TRBJ1-1 | . | TRBV5-6 | TRBD1 | CASSRFPSTGGLDTEAFF | TGTGCCAGCAGCCGGTTCCCTTCGACAGGGGGCTTGGACACTGAAGCTTTCTTT
TRBJ2-3 | few | TRBV7-8 | TRBD1 | CASSLAGAGGVTDTQYF | TGTGCCAGCAGCTTAGCGGGTGCAGGGGGCGTCACAGATACGCAGTATTTT
TRBJ2-1 | few | TRBV18 | . | CASSPTLGNEQFF | TGTGCCAGCTCACCCACGTTAGGTAATGAGCAGTTCTTC
TRBJ2-7 | . | TRBV12-5 | . | CASGLAAGTIFSYEQYF | TGTGCTAGTGGTTTGGCCGCCGGGACCATATTTTCCTACGAGCAGTACTTC
TRBJ2-1 | many | TRBV27 | TRBD2 | CASSQLADNEQFF | TGTGCCAGCAGTCAACTAGCGGATAATGAGCAGTTCTTC
TRBJ2-7 | . | TRBV12-3/TRBV12-4 | TRBD1 | CASRTGAYEQYF | TGTGCCAGCCGGACAGGGGCCTACGAGCAGTACTTC
TRBJ2-7 | . | TRBV15 | . | CATSRDFTVSYKQYF | TGTGCCACCAGCAGAGATTTCACGGTCTCCTACAAGCAGTACTTC
TRBJ1-2 | . | TRBV5-5 | . | CASSWARTRSNYGYTF | TGTGCCAGCAGCTGGGCACGGACAAGATCTAACTATGGCTACACCTTC
TRBJ2-5 | . | TRBV24-1 | . | CATSDFWGAGIETQYF | TGTGCCACCAGTGATTTTTGGGGGGCCGGGATTGAGACCCAGTACTTC
TRBJ2-1 | . | TRBV4-1 | . | CASSQILAVSNNEQFF | TGCGCCAGCAGCCAAATTTTAGCGGTGTCCAACAATGAGCAGTTCTTC
TRBJ2-1 | . | TRBV10-3 | TRBD2 | CAIGTRIDGEQFF | TGTGCCATCGGGACTAGGATCGACGGCGAGCAGTTCTTC
TRBJ2-5 | few | TRBV3-1 | TRBD2 | CASSQGTRGYLRETQYF | TGTGCCAGCAGCCAAGGAACGCGGGGGTATCTAAGGGAGACCCAGTACTTC
TRBJ2-2 | few | TRBV4-1 | . | CASSQGPLRELFF | TGCGCCAGCAGCCAAGGGCCCCTCCGGGAGCTGTTTTTT
TRBJ2-1 | many | TRBV5-1 | . | CASTSRDSYNEQFF | TGCGCCAGCACCTCCCGGGATTCCTACAATGAGCAGTTCTTC
TRBJ2-7 | . | TRBV4-1 | . | CASSQISRSYEQYF | TGCGCCAGCAGCCAGATAAGTAGGAGCTACGAGCAGTACTTC
TRBJ1-5 | . | TRBV19 | . | CASAPGTNQPQHF | TGTGCCAGTGCCCCGGGAACCAATCAGCCCCAGCATTTT
TRBJ2-1 | many | TRBV29-1 | TRBD2 | CSVAGLVLNEQFF | TGCAGCGTTGCGGGACTAGTCCTCAATGAGCAGTTCTTC
TRBJ2-6 | few | TRBV11-1 | TRBD1 | CASSSPGQGTSGANVLTF | TGTGCCAGCAGCTCCCCGGGACAGGGAACCTCTGGGGCCAACGTCCTGACTTTC
TRBJ2-5 | once | TRBV5-1 | . | CASSSLEDAGRSTQYF | TGCGCCAGCAGCTCCCTGGAAGATGCAGGACGGAGTACCCAGTACTTC
TRBJ2-7 | . | TRBV9 | . | CASSVEQSLSYEQYF | TGTGCCAGCAGCGTAGAACAGAGCCTCTCCTACGAGCAGTACTTC
TRBJ1-2 | . | TRBV29-1 | . | CVAGDYGYTF | TGCGTCGCAGGGGACTATGGCTACACCTTC
TRBJ2-2 | . | TRBV9 | TRBD2 | CASSVYSGRTTGELFF | TGTGCCAGCAGCGTCTACAGCGGGAGGACGACCGGGGAGCTGTTTTTT
TRBJ2-5 | . | TRBV4-2 | . | CASSQSVVSGETQYF | TGTGCCAGCAGCCAAAGCGTGGTCTCGGGAGAGACCCAGTACTTC
TRBJ2-2 | few | TRBV5-1 | . | CASSWDLIVAGELFF | TGCGCCAGCAGCTGGGACCTGATTGTGGCCGGGGAGCTGTTTTTT
TRBJ2-7 | . | TRBV5-1 | TRBD1 | CASSDMGQIFEQYF | TGCGCCAGCAGCGATATGGGACAGATTTTCGAGCAGTACTTC
TRBJ2-7 | . | TRBV6-1 | TRBD1 | CASRQRTGAYEQYF | TGTGCCAGCAGACAACGGACAGGAGCCTACGAGCAGTACTTC
TRBJ2-7 | many | TRBV14 | TRBD2 | CASSRLAGGTYEQYF | TGTGCCAGCAGCAGACTAGCGGGAGGGACCTACGAGCAGTACTTC
TRBJ2-5 | . | TRBV9 | . | CASSESTVQETQYF | TGTGCCAGCAGCGAGTCGACAGTTCAAGAGACCCAGTACTTC